Shown below are 14 T cell receptor beta chains from a single sample sequenced in a study of blood T cell repertoires in COVID-19. The data were produced by immunoSEQ multiplex PCR, yet TCRdb's version contains in-frame clones alone and is incomplete. The sample records 100,000 to 150,000 clones, around 87% being singletons. The sequencing sample was made of peripheral blood. Every receptor here comes from a woman between 45 and 65 years old with acute or convalescent COVID-19.

The J gene is TRBJ2-7, the V gene TRBV5-4; 8 bases map to TRBD2. CDR3 length: 15 residues. Germline trimming cut 3 bases from V and 5 bases from J; bases unmatched to any gene: 10. The germline CDR1 and CDR2 sequences are SGHNT and YYREEE (reference sequence). DNA for the CDR3: TGTGCCAGCAGCTCCCCGGGGGGGGGCTTCGACGAGCAGTACTTC. Translation: CASSSPGGGFDEQYF.

This clone was counted only a few times. This sequence joins TRBV3-1 (or the pseudogene TRBV3-2) and TRBJ1-3; unclear D gene. In germline, CDR1 is LGHDT, CDR2 YNNKEL (reference sequence). This CDR3 has 15 residues. The V and J ends lost 6 bases and 11 bases respectively, with 23 bases between them. In DNA form, the CDR3 reads TGTGCCAGCAGTCAGCTCTCCCGGGGTGAAACGGCCATATATTTT. It specifies CASSQLSRGETAIYF.

This clone was counted once. The genes are TRBV12-3 or TRBV12-4 and TRBJ1-5; D uncertain. V lost 3 bases, J lost 7 bases, and 10 bases lay in between. This CDR3 has 13 amino acids. CDR3 DNA: TGTGCCAGCAGTTTTCAGGTTAACCAGCCCCAGCATTTT. This translates into CASSFQVNQPQHF.

Turning to this clone: Other DNA sequences in the same sample also yield this CDR3. The rearrangement joins TRBV6-5 to TRBJ2-7; 7 bases line up with TRBD1. The CDR3 length is 12 residues. V dropped 5 bases and J dropped 6; count of bases not matched to a gene: 4. The V gene's germline CDR1 is MNHEY and CDR2 SVGAGI. The CDR3 here is CASSPTGVEQYF. The CDR3 bases are TGTGCCAGCAGTCCTACAGGGGTCGAGCAGTACTTC.

The V call is TRBV27, the J call TRBJ1-5; 8 positions agree with TRBD1. Germline CDR1 and CDR2: MNHEY and SMNVEV (reference sequence). This CDR3 is built from 16 residues. V shed 1 base and J 7 bases; nucleotides not matched to a gene: 9. Here the CDR3 DNA reads TGTGCCAGCAGTTTATTAGATCCAGGGGGCCGACAGCCCCAGCATTTT. It is translated as CASSLLDPGGRQPQHF.

This clone occurred once. The gene calls are TRBV6-5 and TRBJ1-1, with 8 bases matching TRBD1. The CDR3 length is 14 residues. CDR1 and CDR2 from the germline V gene are MNHEY and SVGAGI. With 7 bases clipped from V and 5 bases from J, the junction kept 9 bases outside the gene matches. CDR3 sequence (DNA): TGTGCCAGCACCCTCGACAGGGGTGGGACTGAAGCTTTCTTT. Translated, it gives CASTLDRGGTEAFF.

V and J are TRBV29-1 and TRBJ1-1; TRBD1 matches 7 bases. CDR1 SQVTM and CDR2 ANQGSEA come from the germline V gene. The ends lost 7 bases at V and 1 base at J; junction bases unmatched: 6. This CDR3 contains 13 residues. CDR3 coding DNA: TGCAGCGCCTGGGGACAGTGGAACACTGAAGCTTTCTTT. The encoded protein is CSAWGQWNTEAFF.

The chain employs TRBV7-6 and TRBJ2-3; 10 bases align to TRBD1. The germline CDR1 and CDR2 sequences are SGHVS and FNYEAQ. This CDR3 spans 16 amino acids. V lost 0 bases to trimming and J lost 5 bases; unmatched junction nucleotides: 5. CDR3 residues: CASSLADRGLGDTQYF. In nucleotides, the CDR3 is TGTGCCAGCAGCTTAGCTGACAGGGGGCTTGGAGATACGCAGTATTTT.

The V call is TRBV2, the J call TRBJ1-4, with TRBD1 matching 8 bases. With 8 bases clipped from V and 7 bases from J, the junction kept 12 bases outside the gene matches. Germline V lookup: CDR1 SNHLY, CDR2 FYNNEI. There are 15 residues in the CDR3. This CDR3 reads CASSGQSGGVEKLFF. In DNA form, the CDR3 reads TGTGCCAGCTCCGGTCAGTCAGGGGGCGTTGAAAAACTGTTTTTT.

The sample holds one count of this clone. This chain joins TRBV7-2 and TRBJ2-7; D unclear. Deletions cut 2 bases from V and 2 bases from J, with 7 bases between. Germline CDR1 SGHTA, CDR2 FQGNSA. CDR3 size: 13 residues. Here the CDR3 DNA reads TGTGCCAGCAGCTTATCGCTAGCCTACGAGCAGTACTTC. Translation: CASSLSLAYEQYF.

The CDR3 loop is CASSLGGVAKNIQYF. CDR3 bases: TGTGCCAGCAGCTTAGGGGGGGTAGCCAAAAACATTCAGTACTTC. The chain carries TRBV7-3 and TRBJ2-4; 7 nucleotides line up with TRBD2. Germline V gene data show CDR1 as SGHTA and CDR2 as FQGTGA. The CDR3 is 15 residues long. V shed 2 bases and J 0 bases; nucleotides not matched to a gene: 1. Combining the CDR3 with reference TRBV7-3 and TRBJ2-4 gives the whole variable domain GAGVSQTPSNKVTEKGKYVELRCDPISGHTALYWYRQSLGQGPEFLIYFQGTGAADDSGLPNDRFFAVRPEGSVSTLKIQRTERGDSAVYLCASSLGGVAKNIQYFGAGTRLSVL.

The chain employs TRBV21-1 and TRBJ1-2; the listed D gene, TRBD1, was not tested against the DNA. TRBV21-1 is a listed pseudogene. The CDR3 is 14 amino acids. The CDR3 bases are TGTGCCAGCAGCAAAGAGGGGAACAGAGAGGGCTACACCTTC. Encoded protein: CASSKEGNREGYTF.

V gene TRBV18 combines with J gene TRBJ1-1; D might be TRBD1 (5 bases). The CDR3 covers 15 residues. Germline V gives CDR1 KGHSH, CDR2 LQKENI. V dropped 4 bases and J dropped 3 bases, with 15 bases sitting between them. The CDR3 DNA follows: TGTGCCAGCTCACTGCGACAGCCGGGAGACACTGAAGCTTTCTTT. The encoded protein is CASSLRQPGDTEAFF.

This clone has only one observation. This rearrangement joins TRBV7-6 to TRBJ2-1; 7 nucleotides match TRBD2. The CDR3 extends over 13 amino acids. V lost 4 bases, J lost 10 bases, and 7 bases stayed unmatched. Germline CDR1 is SGHVS and CDR2 is FNYEAQ. The CDR3 nucleotides read TGTGCCAGCAGCTCCCTGAGGGAGGGGGAGCAGTTCTTC. As protein: CASSSLREGEQFF.